This entry describes one TCR beta chain. This clonotype was seen ten or more times. Its recognized antigen is unknown. No per-base quality is available; no much larger clone lies one base away. The instrument given in TCRdb is Illumina HiSeq 2500. Quantitative 5'-RACE with molecular barcodes was used to prepare TCR beta libraries. The source study handled its data this way. A new computational method, built on a probabilistic model of VDJ rearrangement, was used to identify disease-linked TCR variants. Using fastp trimming at Q25 and MiXCR clonotype assembly, TCRdb reanalyzed the public sequencing data and kept in-frame beta chains. Identical CDR3 protein sequences are pooled into one entry, listed with their most common genes and DNA. The V and J calls reflect TCRdb's pipeline rather than the authors' work. Here the sample has fewer than 150,000 distinct CDR3 sequences; about 7% occur a single time. The top ten constitute about an eighth of the sample.

These data come from a study of CD8 T cells in ankylosing spondylitis (dated by TCRdb to 2015 to 2018). For context, the study as a whole: The study set out to find disease-linked TCR variants by profiling T cell receptor beta repertoires in ankylosing spondylitis patients and healthy donors. In total, the full study cohort was made up of 110 or so healthy donors and approximately 24 ankylosing spondylitis patients. Peripheral blood was sampled, and synovial fluid was additionally collected from ankylosing spondylitis patients.

The paper's findings and limits, for the study overall: The disease-linked clones were reported as significantly enriched in matched synovial fluid samples from ankylosing spondylitis patients. A CD8+ phenotype was shown by the disease-linked clones, which were found at relatively low frequencies in peripheral blood. Blood from ankylosing spondylitis patients appeared to be characterized by a TCR beta motif made up of several highly homologous amino acid variants. Some motif variants had previously been reported in the synovial fluid and blood of reactive arthritis patients, which suggests shared mechanisms of disease initiation.

V and J are truncated by 0 bases and 10 bases respectively, leaving an intervening sequence of 14 bases. From the cysteine through the phenylalanine, the CDR3 covers 15 amino acids. Only the CDR3 portion is preserved as DNA: 45 bases, with reading frame beginning at the first base. In the germline V gene, CDR1 corresponds to SGHDT and CDR2 to YYEEEE. Recombination connected TRBV5-6 to TRBJ1-6; the D gene is perhaps TRBD1, from 6 matching bases. The sequenced material came from blood, either unsorted or a sorted T cell fraction (not recorded which). This TCR was sampled from a female donor with ankylosing spondylitis or in good health (not recorded which). The base sequence is TGTGCCAGCAGCTTGGGGACAGCAAAGGGATCACCCCTCCACTTT. Translated, this is CASSLGTAKGSPLHF.